This T cell receptor beta chain is drawn from a study of T cells in tuberculosis. V lost 5 bases and J lost 5; bases outside the gene matches: 8. CDR1 and CDR2 (germline): SGHTA, FQGTGA. The CDR3 is 15 residues long. Described time point: new active TB diagnosis, blood taken before or within 7 days of starting treatment. This clone has a single count. Its specificity is not known. Notes on the study in general: Active tuberculosis TCR-alpha repertoires lay closer to GMM-specific TCRs than IGRA-negative controls, suggesting clonal expansion.

This table comes from immunoSEQ multiplex PCR, and its TCRdb copy is limited to in-frame clones, with some not included. The sample shows 25,000 to 35,000 clones, roughly 94% of them seen only once. The input for sequencing was PBMCs, taken at tuberculosis diagnosis. The gene calls are TRBV7-3 and TRBJ2-1; TRBD2 aligns across 8 bases. This TCR came from an adult with tuberculosis. Here the CDR3 DNA reads TGTGCCAGCAGCCCTTCTAGCGGGTTCGACAATGAGCAGTTCTTC. Translating it yields CASSPSSGFDNEQFF.